The clone carrying this T cell receptor (beta chain) was found a few times. Each CDR3 protein gets one entry after TCRdb re-called the RT-PCR reads with MiXCR. The table includes about 110,000 distinct CDR3 sequences, around 38% detected once. The sample originates from a study of patients and donors after allogeneic stem cell transplantation. Germline-derived CDR1 and CDR2 are SGHDN and FVKESK. This CDR3 comprises 15 residues. V shed 0 bases and J shed 8 bases, with 16 bases lying between them. The specimen was blood, either unsorted or a sorted T cell fraction (not recorded which). The V call is TRBV14, the J call TRBJ1-2, with unresolved D. The receptor was isolated from a human donor who was either an allogeneic HSCT recipient or a stem cell or donor lymphocyte infusion donor (not recorded which). It is not recorded whose cells these are; they may come from a transplant donor. CDR3 loop: CASSQDHGPTIGYTF. The DNA of the CDR3 is TGTGCCAGCAGCCAAGATCATGGACCCACAATAGGCTACACCTTC.